This T cell receptor beta chain was captured in a study of Ad26.COV2.S vaccination and SARS-CoV-2 variants. On the study more broadly: The donor belonged to the COV1001 Ad26.COV2.S trial arm.

Repertoires were generated with immunoSEQ multiplex PCR, while TCRdb's copy carries only in-frame clones and drops some. The sample lists 350,000 to 500,000 clones; 90% were seen once. V was trimmed by 5 bases and J by 0 bases, leaving 10 bases between them. CDR1 is LNHDA, CDR2 SQIVND, per germline (reference sequence). There are 14 residues in the CDR3. Treatment noted: 15 to 20 received Ad26.COV2.S at low or high dose, single or two shots; a few received placebo; per-sample allocation not given. The samples date from day 63 after the first vaccine or placebo injection. The chain combines TRBV19 with TRBJ1-1, with a tentative D call TRBD1 (5 bases). The sample in question was peripheral blood, obtained in a trial of Ad26.COV2.S vaccine versus placebo. This TCR came from a person between 18 and 59 years old who received the Ad26.COV2.S COVID-19 vaccine or a placebo. The CDR3 region is CASSVRAMNTEAFF. In DNA, the CDR3 is TGTGCCAGTAGTGTCAGGGCCATGAACACTGAAGCTTTCTTT.